Listed here is a single T cell receptor (beta chain). Its ends do not fully match the called genes, so a read error is possible. This entry belongs to a study of glioma-infiltrating T cells after dendritic cell vaccination. Per the germline V gene, CDR1 is KGHSH and CDR2 is LQKENI. The CDR3 loop spans 15 amino acids. The primer mix had 60 V beta and 13 J beta primers. Sequencing was performed with immunoSEQ multiplex PCR; in TCRdb, only in-frame clones are kept and a portion is missing. Altogether 110,000 or so clones are present, roughly 89% being singletons, with the ten largest covering 2.5% to 3%. This sample's time point: after dendritic cell vaccination, including at tumor progression/relapse. Isocitrate dehydrogenase mutation was absent in all glioblastoma patients. PBMC were collected before vaccination, two weeks after the third vaccination, and at progression.

The specimen comprised blood, sampled after dendritic cell vaccination. V gene TRBV18 combines with J gene TRBJ1-2; 7 bases match TRBD1. This clonotype was sampled from a human donor with glioblastoma. The CDR3 loop is CANSPEGAANYGYTF. The CDR3 nucleotides are TGTGCCAACTCACCCGAGGGGGCAGCTAACTATGGCTACACCTTC. Drawing the rest from reference TRBV18 and TRBJ1-2, the complete variable domain is NAGVMQNPRHLVRRRGQEARLRCSPMKGHSHVYWYRQLPEEGLKFMVYLQKENIIDESGMPKERFSAEFPKEGPSILRIQQVVRGDSAAYFCANSPEGAANYGYTFGSGTRLTVV.